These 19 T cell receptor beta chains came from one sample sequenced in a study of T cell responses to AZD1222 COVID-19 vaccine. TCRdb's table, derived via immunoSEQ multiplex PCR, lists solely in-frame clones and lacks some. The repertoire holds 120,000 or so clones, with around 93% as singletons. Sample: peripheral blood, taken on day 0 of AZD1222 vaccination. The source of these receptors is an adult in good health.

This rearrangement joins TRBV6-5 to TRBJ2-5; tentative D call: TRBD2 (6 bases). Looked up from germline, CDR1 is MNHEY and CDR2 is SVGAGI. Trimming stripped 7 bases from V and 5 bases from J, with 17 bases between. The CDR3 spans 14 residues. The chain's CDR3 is CASTRAAREETQYF. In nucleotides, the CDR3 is TGTGCCAGCACCCGAGCAGCCCGGGAGGAGACCCAGTACTTC.

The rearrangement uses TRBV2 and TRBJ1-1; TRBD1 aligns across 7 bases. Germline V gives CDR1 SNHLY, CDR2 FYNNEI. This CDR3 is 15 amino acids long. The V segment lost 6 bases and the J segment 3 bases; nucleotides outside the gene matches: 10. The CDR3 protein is CASRAQGGAYTEAFF. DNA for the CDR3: TGTGCCAGCAGGGCTCAGGGGGGGGCATACACTGAAGCTTTCTTT.

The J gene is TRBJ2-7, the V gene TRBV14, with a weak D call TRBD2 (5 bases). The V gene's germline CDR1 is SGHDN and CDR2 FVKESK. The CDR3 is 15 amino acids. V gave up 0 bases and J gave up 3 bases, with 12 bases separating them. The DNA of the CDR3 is TGTGCCAGCAGCCAAGAAGGTAGCGAATACTACGAGCAGTACTTC. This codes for CASSQEGSEYYEQYF. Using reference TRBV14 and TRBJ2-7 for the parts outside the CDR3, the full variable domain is EAGVTQFPSHSVIEKGQTVTLRCDPISGHDNLYWYRRVMGKEIKFLLHFVKESKQDESGMPNNRFLAERTGGTYSTLKVQPAELEDSGVYFCASSQEGSEYYEQYFGPGTRLTVT.

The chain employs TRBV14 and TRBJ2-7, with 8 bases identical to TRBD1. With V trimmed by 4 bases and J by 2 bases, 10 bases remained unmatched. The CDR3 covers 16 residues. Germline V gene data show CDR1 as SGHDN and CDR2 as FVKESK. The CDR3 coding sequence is TGTGCCAGCAGCCCCCTCCGGGACAGGACTGCCTACGAGCAGTACTTC. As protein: CASSPLRDRTAYEQYF.

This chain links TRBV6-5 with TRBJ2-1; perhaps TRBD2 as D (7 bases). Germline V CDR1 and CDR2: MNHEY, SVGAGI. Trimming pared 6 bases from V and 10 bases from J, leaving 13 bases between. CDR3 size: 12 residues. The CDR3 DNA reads TGTGCCAGCAGCTGGGGGGGCAGGGAGCAGTTCTTC. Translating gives CASSWGGREQFF.

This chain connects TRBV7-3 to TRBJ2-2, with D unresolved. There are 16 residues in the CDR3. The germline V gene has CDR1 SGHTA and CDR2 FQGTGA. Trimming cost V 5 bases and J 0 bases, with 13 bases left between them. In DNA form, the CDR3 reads TGTGCCAGCAGCCTTCACGGTGCCGCGAACACCGGGGAGCTGTTTTTT. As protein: CASSLHGAANTGELFF.

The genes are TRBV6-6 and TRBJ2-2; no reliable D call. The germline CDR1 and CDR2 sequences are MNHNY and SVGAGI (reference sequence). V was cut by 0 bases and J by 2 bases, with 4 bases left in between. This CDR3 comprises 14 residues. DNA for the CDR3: TGTGCCAGCAGTTACTCTATAAACACCGGGGAGCTGTTTTTT. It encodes CASSYSINTGELFF.

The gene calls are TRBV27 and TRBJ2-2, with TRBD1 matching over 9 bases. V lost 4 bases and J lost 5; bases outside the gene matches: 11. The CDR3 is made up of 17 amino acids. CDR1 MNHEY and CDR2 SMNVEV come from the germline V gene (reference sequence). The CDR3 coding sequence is TGTGCCAGCAGTTCGGGGGCCGGGACAGGGCTGACCGGGGAGCTGTTTTTT. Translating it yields CASSSGAGTGLTGELFF.

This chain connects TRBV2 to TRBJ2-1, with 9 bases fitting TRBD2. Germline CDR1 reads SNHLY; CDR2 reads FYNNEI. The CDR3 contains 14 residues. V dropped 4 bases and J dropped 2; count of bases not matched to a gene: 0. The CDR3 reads CASSGLAAYNEQFF. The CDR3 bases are TGTGCCAGCAGTGGACTAGCGGCCTACAATGAGCAGTTCTTC.

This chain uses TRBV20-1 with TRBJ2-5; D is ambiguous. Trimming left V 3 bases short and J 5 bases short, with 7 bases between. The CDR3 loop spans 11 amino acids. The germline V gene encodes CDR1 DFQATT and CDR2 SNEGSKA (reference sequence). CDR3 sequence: CSASLGETQYF. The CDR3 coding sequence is TGCAGTGCTAGTCTAGGGGAGACCCAGTACTTC.

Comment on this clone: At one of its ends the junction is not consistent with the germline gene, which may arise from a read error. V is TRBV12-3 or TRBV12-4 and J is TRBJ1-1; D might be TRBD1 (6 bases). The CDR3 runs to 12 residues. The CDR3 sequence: CASSSDSVWVLF. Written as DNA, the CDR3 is TGTGCCAGCAGCTCGGACAGCGTCTGGGTTCTCTTT.

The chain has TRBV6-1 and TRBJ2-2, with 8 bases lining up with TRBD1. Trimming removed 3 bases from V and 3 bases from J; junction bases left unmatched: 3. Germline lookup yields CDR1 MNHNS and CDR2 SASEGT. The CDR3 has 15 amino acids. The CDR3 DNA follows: TGTGCCAGCAGTGAGCAGGGGGCGGACACCGGGGAGCTGTTTTTT. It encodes CASSEQGADTGELFF.

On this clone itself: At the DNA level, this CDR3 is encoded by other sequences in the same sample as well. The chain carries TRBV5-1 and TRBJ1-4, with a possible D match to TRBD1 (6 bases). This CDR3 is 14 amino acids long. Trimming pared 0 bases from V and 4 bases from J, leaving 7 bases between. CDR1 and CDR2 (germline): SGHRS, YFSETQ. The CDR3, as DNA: TGCGCCAGCAGCTTGGGACAGGTTAATGAAAAACTGTTTTTT. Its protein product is CASSLGQVNEKLFF.

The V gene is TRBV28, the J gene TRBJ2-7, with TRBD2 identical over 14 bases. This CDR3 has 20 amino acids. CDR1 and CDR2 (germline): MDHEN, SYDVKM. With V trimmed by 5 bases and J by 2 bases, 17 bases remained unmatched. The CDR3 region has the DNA TGTGCCAGCAGTACCTGGGCAGGGAAGGGGACTAGCGGGAGAACCTACGAGCAGTACTTC. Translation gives CASSTWAGKGTSGRTYEQYF.

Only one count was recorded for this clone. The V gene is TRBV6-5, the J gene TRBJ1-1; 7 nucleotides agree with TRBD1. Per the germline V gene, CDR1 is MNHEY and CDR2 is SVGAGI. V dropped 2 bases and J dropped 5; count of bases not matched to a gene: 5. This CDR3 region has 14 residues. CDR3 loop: CASSYIQGRTEAFF. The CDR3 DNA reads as TGTGCCAGCAGTTACATACAGGGGAGGACTGAAGCTTTCTTT.

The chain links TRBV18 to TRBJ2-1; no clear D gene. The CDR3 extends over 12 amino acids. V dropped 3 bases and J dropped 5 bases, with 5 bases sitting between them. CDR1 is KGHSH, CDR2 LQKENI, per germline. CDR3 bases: TGTGCCAGCTCACCGGTAAACAATGAGCAGTTCTTC. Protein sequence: CASSPVNNEQFF.

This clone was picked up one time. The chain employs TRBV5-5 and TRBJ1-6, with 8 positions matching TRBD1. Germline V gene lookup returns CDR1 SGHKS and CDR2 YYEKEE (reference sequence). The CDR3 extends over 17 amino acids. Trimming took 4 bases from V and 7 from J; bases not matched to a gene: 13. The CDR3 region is CASSLFRDRMGNSPLHF. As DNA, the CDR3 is TGTGCCAGCAGCCTCTTCAGGGACAGGATGGGGAATTCACCCCTCCACTTT.

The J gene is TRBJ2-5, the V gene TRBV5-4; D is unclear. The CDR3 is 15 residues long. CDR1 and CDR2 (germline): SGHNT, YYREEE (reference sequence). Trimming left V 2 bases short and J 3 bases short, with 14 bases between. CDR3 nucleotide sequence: TGTGCCAGCAGCTTCGGGCAGGACCTAAAAGAGACCCAGTACTTC. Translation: CASSFGQDLKETQYF.

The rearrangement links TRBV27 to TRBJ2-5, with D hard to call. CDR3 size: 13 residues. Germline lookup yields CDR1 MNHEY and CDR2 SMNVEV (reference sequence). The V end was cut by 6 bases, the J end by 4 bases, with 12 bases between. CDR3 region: CASRLVVGETQYF. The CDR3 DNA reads TGTGCCAGCAGGCTAGTGGTTGGAGAGACCCAGTACTTC.